Listed here are 25 T cell receptor beta chains from one sample, sequenced in a study of CXCR3-negative and CXCR3-positive naive CD8 T cells. General study findings and limits: Naive cells positive for CXCR3 carried more hydrophobic TRB CDR3s than CXCR3-negative ones.

Antigens of these TCRs are unknown. Libraries of TRB cDNA were made by 5' RACE and carried UMIs. TCRdb re-called the 5' RACE reads and catalogs CDR3 proteins one per entry, DNA excluded. The clone table shows under 150,000 distinct CDR3 sequences, with the ten largest holding around 0.3%. The specimen sequenced was naive CXCR3+ CD8+ T cells from blood. Subset here: CD45RO-CCR7+CD27+CD95- naive CD8+ T cells expressing CXCR3 (TNR3+). The receptors come from a human donor in good health. Some clones in this sample may be carry-over from other donors' samples.

The rearrangement uses TRBV30 and TRBJ2-5; TCRdb picks TRBD2, but there is no DNA to check that call. CDR1 and CDR2 (germline): GTSNPN, SVGIG (reference sequence). The CDR3 loop spans 13 amino acids. The chain's CDR3 is CAWTSGAQETQYF.

The chain carries TRBV7-9 and TRBJ2-1. Germline CDR1 is SEHNR and CDR2 is FQNEAQ (reference sequence). The length of the CDR3 is 12 residues. The chain's CDR3 is CASSLVENEQFF. Looking up the rest from reference TRBV7-9 and TRBJ2-1 gives the full variable domain: DTGVSQNPRHKITKRGQNVTFRCDPISEHNRLYWYRQTLGQGPEFLTYFQNEAQLEKSRLLSDRFSAERPKGSFSTLEIQRTEQGDSAMYLCASSLVENEQFFGPGTRLTVL.

The chain joins TRBV14 to TRBJ2-7; TCRdb names TRBD1, which stays unverified in the absence of DNA. The CDR3 contains 14 residues. Germline CDR1 reads SGHDN; CDR2 reads FVKESK. CDR3 region: CASSQRRGQNEQYF.

The rearrangement joins TRBV28 to TRBJ2-2; without DNA, the TCRdb call of TRBD1 cannot be checked. The CDR3 runs to 13 residues. Germline CDR1 is MDHEN and CDR2 is SYDVKM. The chain's CDR3 is CASSPGVTGELFF.

The chain carries TRBV28 and TRBJ2-7; without DNA, the TCRdb call of TRBD1 cannot be checked. Germline values: CDR1 MDHEN, CDR2 SYDVKM. The CDR3 is made up of 13 amino acids. The CDR3 sequence: CASGDRLNEEQYF.

V is TRBV12-3 or TRBV12-4 and J is TRBJ1-1; TCRdb selects TRBD1, and the lack of DNA leaves this call unchecked. CDR3 length equals 11 residues. The CDR3 reads CASKYGDNRVF.

V and J are TRBV29-1 and TRBJ2-2. The germline gives CDR1 SQVTM, CDR2 ANQGSEA. The CDR3 is 12 amino acids. The CDR3 sequence is CSAVTETGELFF.

V gene TRBV5-5 combines with J gene TRBJ2-1; TCRdb picks TRBD1, but there is no DNA to check that call. Germline CDR1 reads SGHKS; CDR2 reads YYEKEE (reference sequence). The CDR3 contains 17 residues. CDR3 loop: CASSIPDWDRVEHEQFF.

The chain links TRBV7-9 to TRBJ2-7; TCRdb calls TRBD2, which cannot be checked without DNA. The CDR3 runs 17 residues. Germline-derived CDR1 and CDR2 are SEHNR and FQNEAQ (reference sequence). The CDR3 is CASSQGLAGGGGEEQYF.

The chain combines TRBV29-1 with TRBJ2-7; TCRdb lists TRBD2, though no DNA is available to test this call. The CDR3 runs 15 residues. Germline values: CDR1 SQVTM, CDR2 ANQGSEA. The CDR3 protein is CSVGGTGLATYEQYF.

This rearrangement joins TRBV7-6 to TRBJ1-5; TCRdb calls TRBD1, which cannot be checked without DNA. The germline V gene has CDR1 SGHVS and CDR2 FNYEAQ. This CDR3 contains 18 residues. The CDR3 sequence: CASSSVPAQGEVNRPQHF. The full variable domain, with the rest looked up from reference TRBV7-6 and TRBJ1-5, is GAGVSQSPRYKVTKRGQDVALRCDPISGHVSLYWYRQALGQGPEFLTYFNYEAQQDKSGLPNDRFSAERPEGSISTLTIQRTEQRDSAMYRCASSSVPAQGEVNRPQHFGDGTRLSIL.

The V gene is TRBV30, the J gene TRBJ2-7. CDR1 and CDR2 (germline): GTSNPN, SVGIG (reference sequence). The CDR3 spans 11 residues. This CDR3 is CAWSGENEQYF. The entire variable domain, with the rest obtained from reference TRBV30 and TRBJ2-7, is as follows: SQTIHQWPATLVQPVGSPLSLECTVEGTSNPNLYWYRQAAGRGLQLLFYSVGIGQISSEVPQNLSASRPQDRQFILSSKKLLLSDSGFYLCAWSGENEQYFGPGTRLTVT.

The V gene is TRBV28, the J gene TRBJ2-5. Germline CDR1 and CDR2: MDHEN and SYDVKM. The CDR3 contains 13 residues. Here the CDR3 reads CASGLLGAETQYF.

The chain joins TRBV6-5 to TRBJ2-5; TCRdb returns TRBD2, unconfirmable since there is no DNA. The CDR3 is 12 amino acids. Germline loops: CDR1 MNHEY, CDR2 SVGAGI. CDR3 sequence reads: CASSSAGETQYF.

J is TRBJ2-4 and V is TRBV4-1; the TCRdb D gene call, TRBD1, has no DNA to confirm it. Germline-derived CDR1 and CDR2 are MGHRA and YSYEKL. CDR3 length: 14 residues. The CDR3 sequence: CASSQEGTENIQYF.

The chain has TRBV4-3 and TRBJ1-6. The CDR3 covers 17 residues. Looked up from germline, CDR1 is LGHNA and CDR2 is YSLEER. CDR3 in amino acids: CASSQEGEGRDASPLHF.

The chain links TRBV14 to TRBJ1-2; TCRdb calls TRBD1, which cannot be checked without DNA. The CDR3 covers 19 residues. In germline, CDR1 is SGHDN, CDR2 FVKESK. The CDR3 protein is CASSQGTGTGGAGNYGYTF.

This chain joins TRBV5-1 and TRBJ2-1; the D gene TCRdb calls, TRBD2, cannot be checked with no DNA. The CDR3 covers 15 residues. Germline V CDR1 and CDR2: SGHRS, YFSETQ. CDR3 protein: CASSPYRTAYNEQFF.

The V call is TRBV7-9, the J call TRBJ2-1; TCRdb's D call, TRBD2, is unchecked because there is no DNA. The length of the CDR3 is 16 residues. Per the germline V gene, CDR1 is SEHNR and CDR2 is FQNEAQ (reference sequence). CDR3: CASSLGGGRNANEQFF.

J is TRBJ2-7 and V is TRBV7-9. This CDR3 spans 14 amino acids. CDR1 is SEHNR, CDR2 FQNEAQ, per germline (reference sequence). CDR3 in amino acids: CASSERHSSYEQYF.

This chain joins TRBV23-1 and TRBJ2-7; TCRdb outputs TRBD1, but without DNA this stays unchecked. TRBV23-1 is assigned to the ORF class and has an uncertain function. The CDR3 is made up of 15 amino acids. The chain's CDR3 is CASVLTGTGDDEQYF.

The chain couples TRBV29-1 to TRBJ2-5. This CDR3 has 13 amino acids. The germline CDR1 and CDR2 sequences are SQVTM and ANQGSEA. CDR3 region: CSVESPAFGTQYF.

The chain has TRBV4-3 and TRBJ2-1; checking the TCRdb D call of TRBD2 is not possible without DNA. Germline V lookup: CDR1 LGHNA, CDR2 YSLEER. The CDR3 contains 18 residues. The CDR3 region is CASSQEPAGTSGGNEQFF.

The chain employs TRBV18 and TRBJ2-7; absent DNA, TCRdb's TRBD1 call cannot be checked. Germline CDR1 and CDR2: KGHSH and LQKENI. CDR3 length equals 14 residues. The CDR3 loop is CASSPGSRTYEQYF.

The chain employs TRBV4-1 and TRBJ1-1; without DNA, the TCRdb call of TRBD1 cannot be checked. This CDR3 has 17 amino acids. Germline CDR1 is MGHRA and CDR2 is YSYEKL. The CDR3 here is CASSNRLAGGTNTEAFF.